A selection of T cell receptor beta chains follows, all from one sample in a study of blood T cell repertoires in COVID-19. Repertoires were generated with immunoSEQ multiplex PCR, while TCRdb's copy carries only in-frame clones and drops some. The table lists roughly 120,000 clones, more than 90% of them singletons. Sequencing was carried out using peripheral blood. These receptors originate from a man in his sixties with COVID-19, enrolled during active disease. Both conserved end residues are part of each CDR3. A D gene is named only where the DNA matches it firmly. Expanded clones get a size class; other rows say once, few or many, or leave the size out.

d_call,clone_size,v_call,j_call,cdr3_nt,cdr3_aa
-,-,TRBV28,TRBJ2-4,TGTGCCAGCAGTTTACTCACGGGGGGCCTAGCCAAAAACATTCAGTACTTC,CASSLLTGGLAKNIQYF
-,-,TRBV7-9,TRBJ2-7,TGTGCCAGCAGCGGTCGGGGGAGATCCTACGAGCAGTACTTC,CASSGRGRSYEQYF
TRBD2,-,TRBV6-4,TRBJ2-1,TGTGCCAGCAGTGCCGGGACTAGCGGGACTGAGCAGTTCTTC,CASSAGTSGTEQFF
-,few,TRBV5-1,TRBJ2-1,TGCGCCAGCAGCTTGGCCGGGGCCTACAATGAGCAGTTCTTC,CASSLAGAYNEQFF
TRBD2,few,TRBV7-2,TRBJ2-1,TGTGCCAGCAGCTTAGAAGCGGGAGTTCTGTTCTTC,CASSLEAGVLFF
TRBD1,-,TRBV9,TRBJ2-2,TGTGCCAGCAGCTCCAGACAGGGGCGGTATTTTTATTCCGGGGAGCTGTTTTTT,CASSSRQGRYFYSGELFF
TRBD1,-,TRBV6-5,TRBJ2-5,TGTGCCAGCCAGGAGCAGGGGGCGCCTGAGGAGACCCAGTACTTC,CASQEQGAPEETQYF
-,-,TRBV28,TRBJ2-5,TGTGCCAGCAGTTTCCGGGGAAGAGAGACCCAGTACTTC,CASSFRGRETQYF
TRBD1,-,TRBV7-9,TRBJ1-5,TGTGCCAGCAGCCCAGAGGGACAGGTAGGGAATCAGCCCCAGCATTTT,CASSPEGQVGNQPQHF
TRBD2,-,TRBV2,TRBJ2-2,TGTGCCAGCAGTCTCAGGACTAGCGGGACCGGGGAGCTGTTTTTT,CASSLRTSGTGELFF
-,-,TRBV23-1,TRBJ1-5,TGCGCCAGCAGTTGCAGGGAATCGAGCAATCAGCCCCAGCATTTT,CASSCRESSNQPQHF
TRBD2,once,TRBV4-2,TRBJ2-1,TGTGCCAGCAGTGGGGAGGGAGCTGACAATGAGCAGTTCTTC,CASSGEGADNEQFF
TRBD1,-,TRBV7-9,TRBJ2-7,TGTGCCAGCAGCCCTGAGGGACAGTACTACGAGCAGTACTTC,CASSPEGQYYEQYF
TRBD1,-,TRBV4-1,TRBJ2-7,TGCGCCAGCAGCCAAGCCGGGACAGGGGAGGACTACGAGCAGTACTTC,CASSQAGTGEDYEQYF
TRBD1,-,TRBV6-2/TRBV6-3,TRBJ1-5,TGTGCCAGCAGCCCGGGACAGGGTAATCAGCCCCAGCATTTT,CASSPGQGNQPQHF
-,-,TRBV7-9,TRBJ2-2,TGTGCCAGCAGCCTAGGTGGGAGCCTCACCGGGGAGCTGTTTTTT,CASSLGGSLTGELFF
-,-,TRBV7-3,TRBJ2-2,TGTGCCAGCAGCTTAATTGAGACCGGGGAGCTGTTTTTT,CASSLIETGELFF
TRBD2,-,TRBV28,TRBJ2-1,TGTGCCAGCAGTTTTCTAGCGGGAGGGCGGGAAAGTTACAATGAGCAGTTCTTC,CASSFLAGGRESYNEQFF
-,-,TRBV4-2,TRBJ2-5,TGTGCCAGCAGCCAAGAGGAGGCGGAGACCCAGTACTTC,CASSQEEAETQYF
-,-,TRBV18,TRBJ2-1,TGTGCCAGCTCACCACCACGGGAGAGATGGAATGAGCAGTTCTTC,CASSPPRERWNEQFF
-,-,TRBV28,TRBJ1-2,TGTGCCACCTACACGGGGGGCGACGGCTACACCTTC,CATYTGGDGYTF
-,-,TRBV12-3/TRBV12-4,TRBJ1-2,TGTGCCAGCAGCCGGGGATTGGATGGCTACACCTTC,CASSRGLDGYTF
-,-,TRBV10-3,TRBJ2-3,TGTGCCATCAGTGAATCAAGCGGTAGCACAGATACGCAGTATTTT,CAISESSGSTDTQYF
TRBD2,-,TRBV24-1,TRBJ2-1,TGTGCCACCAGTGAGGCGGGAGACCCCTACAATGAGCAGTTCTTC,CATSEAGDPYNEQFF
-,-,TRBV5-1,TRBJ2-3,TGCGCCAGCAGACCCGTTAGCGAGGGTGTCACAGATACGCAGTATTTT,CASRPVSEGVTDTQYF
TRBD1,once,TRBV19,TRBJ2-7,TGTGCCAGCCTAGGGGACAGGGACCACGAGCAGTACTTC,CASLGDRDHEQYF
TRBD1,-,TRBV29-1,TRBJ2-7,TGCAGCGTGGGGGACAGGGACGGCGAGCAGTACTTC,CSVGDRDGEQYF
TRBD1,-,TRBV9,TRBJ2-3,TGTGCCAGCAGCTCAACCAGGGGGCTAAGCACAGATACGCAGTATTTT,CASSSTRGLSTDTQYF
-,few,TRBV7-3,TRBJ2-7,TGTGCCAGCAGTCTTGAGCCCACCTTTCCGCAGTACTTC,CASSLEPTFPQYF
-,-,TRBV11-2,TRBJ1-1,TGTGCCAGCAGCCGGGGGACGGGTACAATCGGAGCTTTCTTT,CASSRGTGTIGAFF
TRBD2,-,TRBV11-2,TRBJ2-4,TGTGCCAGCAGCTCTAGCGGGATAGCCAAAAACATTCAGTACTTC,CASSSSGIAKNIQYF
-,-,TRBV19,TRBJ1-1,TGTGCCAGTAGTATTATGGCACAGAACACTGAAGCTTTCTTT,CASSIMAQNTEAFF
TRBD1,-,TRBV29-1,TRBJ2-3,TGCAGCTCGGGACAGAGCACAGATACGCAGTATTTT,CSSGQSTDTQYF
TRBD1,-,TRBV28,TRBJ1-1,TGTGCCAGCAGGGGGACAGCGAACACTGAAGCTTTCTTT,CASRGTANTEAFF
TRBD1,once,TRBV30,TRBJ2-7,TGTGCCTGGACCCGTGGACAGGGATTCGACGAGCAGTACTTC,CAWTRGQGFDEQYF
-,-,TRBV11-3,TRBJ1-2,TGTGCCAGCAGCCAGGGAGGGTCAAAGTTCCACTATGGCTACACCTTC,CASSQGGSKFHYGYTF
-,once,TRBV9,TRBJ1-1,TGTGCCAGCAGCGCCGCAGGGAACCCGGGGGGCACTGAAGCTTTCTTT,CASSAAGNPGGTEAFF
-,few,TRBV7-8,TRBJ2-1,TGTGCCAGCAGCTTAGATCGGGGGAATGAGCAGTTCTTC,CASSLDRGNEQFF
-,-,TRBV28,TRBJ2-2,TGTGCCAGCAGTTCAGGGAACACCGGGGAGCTGTTTTTT,CASSSGNTGELFF
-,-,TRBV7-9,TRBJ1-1,TGTGCCAGCAGCTTAGTAGTGAACACTGAAGCTTTCTTT,CASSLVVNTEAFF
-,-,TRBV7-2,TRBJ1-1,TGTGCCAGCAGCTTAGTGGTAGGGGACACTGAAGCTTTCTTT,CASSLVVGDTEAFF
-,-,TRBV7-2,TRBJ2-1,TGTGCCAGCAGCCCACATTTAGCGACGGGGGACAATGAGCAGTTCTTC,CASSPHLATGDNEQFF
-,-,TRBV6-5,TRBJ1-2,TGTGCCAGCAGTTACTCCAGGAACTATGGCTACACCTTC,CASSYSRNYGYTF
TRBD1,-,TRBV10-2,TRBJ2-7,TGCGCCAGCAGTGAACAGAGCCAGGGGGCCCACGAGCAGTACTTC,CASSEQSQGAHEQYF
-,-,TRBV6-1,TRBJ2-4,TGTGCCAGCAGTGAACAGGGTGGGACTGAGGATCACTTC,CASSEQGGTEDHF
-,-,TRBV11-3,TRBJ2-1,TGTGCCAGCAGCTTAAGGCAGGGTTATGAGCAGTTCTTC,CASSLRQGYEQFF
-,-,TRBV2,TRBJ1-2,TGTGCCAGCACCCGGCGGGGAGCCCTCTCTGGCTACACCTTC,CASTRRGALSGYTF
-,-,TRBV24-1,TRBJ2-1,TGTGCCACCAGTGATATTATTAGCGATGAGCAGTTCTTC,CATSDIISDEQFF
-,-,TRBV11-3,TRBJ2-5,TGTGCCAGCAGCCCGACAGCTTACCAAGAGACCCAGTACTTC,CASSPTAYQETQYF
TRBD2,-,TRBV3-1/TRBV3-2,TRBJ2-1,TGTGCCAGCAGTGAGGGGACTAGCGGGAATGAGTTCTTC,CASSEGTSGNEFF
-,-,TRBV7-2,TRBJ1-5,TGTGCCAGCGGGGGAGGACCAGGTCAGCCCCAGCATTTT,CASGGGPGQPQHF
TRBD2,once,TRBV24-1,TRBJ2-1,TGTGCCACCAGTGATGTAGCGGGCAATGAGCAGTTCTTC,CATSDVAGNEQFF
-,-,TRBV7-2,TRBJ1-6,TGTGCCAGCAGCCCCGTGACAGGATCACCCCTCCACTTT,CASSPVTGSPLHF